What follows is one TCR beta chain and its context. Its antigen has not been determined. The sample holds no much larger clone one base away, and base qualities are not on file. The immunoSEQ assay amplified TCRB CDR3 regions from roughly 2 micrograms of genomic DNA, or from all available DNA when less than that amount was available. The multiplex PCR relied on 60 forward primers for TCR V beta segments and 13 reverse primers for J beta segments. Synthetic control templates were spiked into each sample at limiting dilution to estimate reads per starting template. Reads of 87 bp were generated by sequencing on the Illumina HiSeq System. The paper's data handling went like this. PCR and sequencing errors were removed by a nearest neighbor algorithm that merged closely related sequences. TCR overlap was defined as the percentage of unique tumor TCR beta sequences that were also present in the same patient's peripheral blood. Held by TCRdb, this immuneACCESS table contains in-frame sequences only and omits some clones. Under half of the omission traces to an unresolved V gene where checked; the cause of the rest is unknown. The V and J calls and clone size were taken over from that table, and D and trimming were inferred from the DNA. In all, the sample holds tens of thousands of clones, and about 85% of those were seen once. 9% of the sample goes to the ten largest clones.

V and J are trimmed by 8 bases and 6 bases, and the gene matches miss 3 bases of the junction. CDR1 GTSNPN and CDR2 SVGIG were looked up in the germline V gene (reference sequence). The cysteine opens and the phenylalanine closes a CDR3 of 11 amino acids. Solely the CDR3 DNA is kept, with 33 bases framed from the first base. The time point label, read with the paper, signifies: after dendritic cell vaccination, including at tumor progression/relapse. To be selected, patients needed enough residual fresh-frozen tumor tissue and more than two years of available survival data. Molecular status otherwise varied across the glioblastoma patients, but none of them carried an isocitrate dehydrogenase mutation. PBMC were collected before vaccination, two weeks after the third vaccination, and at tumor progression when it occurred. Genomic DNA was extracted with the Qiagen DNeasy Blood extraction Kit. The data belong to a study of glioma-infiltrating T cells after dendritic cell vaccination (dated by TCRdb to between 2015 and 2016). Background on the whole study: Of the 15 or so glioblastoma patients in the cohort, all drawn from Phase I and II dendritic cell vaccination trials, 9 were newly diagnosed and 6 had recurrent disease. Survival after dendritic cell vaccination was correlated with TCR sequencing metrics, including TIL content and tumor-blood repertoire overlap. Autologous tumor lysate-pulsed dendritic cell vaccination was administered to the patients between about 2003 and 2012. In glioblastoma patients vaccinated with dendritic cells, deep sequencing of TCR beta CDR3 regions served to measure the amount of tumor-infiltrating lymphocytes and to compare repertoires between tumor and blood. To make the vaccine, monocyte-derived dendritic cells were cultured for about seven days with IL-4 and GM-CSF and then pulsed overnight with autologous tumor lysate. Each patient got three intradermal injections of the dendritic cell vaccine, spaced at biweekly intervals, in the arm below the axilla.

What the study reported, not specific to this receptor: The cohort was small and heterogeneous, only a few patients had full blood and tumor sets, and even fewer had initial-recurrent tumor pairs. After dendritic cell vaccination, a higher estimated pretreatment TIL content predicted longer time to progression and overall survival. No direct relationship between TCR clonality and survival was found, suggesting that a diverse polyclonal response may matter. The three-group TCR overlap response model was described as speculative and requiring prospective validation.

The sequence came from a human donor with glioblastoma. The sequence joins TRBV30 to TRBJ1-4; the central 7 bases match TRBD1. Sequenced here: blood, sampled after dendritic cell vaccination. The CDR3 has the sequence CAATGYEKLFF. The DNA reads TGTGCCGCGACAGGGTATGAAAAACTGTTTTTT. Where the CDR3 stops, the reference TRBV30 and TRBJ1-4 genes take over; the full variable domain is SQTIHQWPATLVQPVGSPLSLECTVEGTSNPNLYWYRQAAGRGLQLLFYSVGIGQISSEVPQNLSASRPQDRQFILSSKKLLLSDSGFYLCAATGYEKLFFGSGTQLSVL.